One and the same sample provided the 25 T cell receptor beta chains below, sequenced in a study of T cell repertoires in cytomegalovirus infection. TCRdb redid the calling of the reads with MiXCR, one entry per CDR3 protein. The table has 300,000 to 400,000 distinct CDR3 sequences, 15% to 20% seen once. What was sequenced was PBMCs. These receptors all stem from a human donor in good health (CMV status not recorded). Some clones in this sample may be carry-over from other donors' samples.

The gene calls are TRBV20-1 and TRBJ2-5; 9 bases match TRBD2. This CDR3 is built from 16 residues. With 0 bases clipped from V and 4 bases from J, the junction kept 9 bases outside the gene matches. Germline V gene lookup returns CDR1 DFQATT and CDR2 SNEGSKA (reference sequence). The CDR3: CSARDGAGGPGETQYF. The CDR3 nucleotides read TGCAGTGCTAGAGATGGGGCGGGAGGGCCGGGAGAGACCCAGTACTTC.

The rearrangement uses TRBV20-1 and TRBJ2-1; unclear D gene. This CDR3 spans 14 amino acids. CDR1 and CDR2 from the germline V gene are DFQATT and SNEGSKA (reference sequence). Trimming cost V 3 bases and J 3 bases, with 12 bases left between them. This CDR3 is CSARGYNLYNEQFF. The CDR3 region has the DNA TGCAGTGCTAGGGGGTATAATCTCTACAATGAGCAGTTCTTC.

This clonotype occurred a few times. The chain uses TRBV20-1 and TRBJ2-7; 7 bases agree with TRBD2. CDR3 length: 14 residues. J gave up 5 bases and V 3 bases, and 10 bases lay outside the gene matches. Looked up from germline, CDR1 is DFQATT and CDR2 is SNEGSKA (reference sequence). CDR3 residues: CSASPSGRLDEQYF. The CDR3 DNA is TGCAGTGCTAGTCCTAGCGGACGTCTGGACGAGCAGTACTTC.

In this sample, this clonotype turned up many times. This chain connects TRBV4-3 to TRBJ2-7; D is tentatively TRBD1 or TRBD2 (5 bases each). V lost 3 bases to trimming and J lost 4 bases, with 16 bases between them. In germline, CDR1 is LGHNA, CDR2 YSLEER. This CDR3 comprises 15 residues. In nucleotides, the CDR3 is TGCGCCAGCAGCCAGGCCGGAGGACATAGATACGAGCAGTACTTC. Encoded protein: CASSQAGGHRYEQYF.

The rearrangement uses TRBV6-5 and TRBJ2-7; D is ambiguous. The V gene's germline CDR1 is MNHEY and CDR2 SVGAGI. CDR3 length equals 13 residues. Trimming cost V 7 bases and J 0 bases, with 10 bases left between them. CDR3 loop: CASMGRSSYEQYF. The CDR3 DNA reads TGTGCCAGCATGGGTCGGAGCTCCTACGAGCAGTACTTC.

This clonotype was counted many times. The rearrangement uses TRBV7-2 and TRBJ2-3; TRBD2 might be the D (7 bases). V lost 3 bases to trimming and J lost 2 bases, with 21 bases between them. Germline V gene data show CDR1 as SGHTA and CDR2 as FQGNSA. The length of the CDR3 is 18 residues. CDR3 sequence: CASSFRLGGRDVTDTQYF. The CDR3 region has the DNA TGTGCCAGCAGCTTCCGACTAGGGGGGAGGGATGTCACAGATACGCAGTATTTT.

The chain carries TRBV11-3 and TRBJ2-1, with 12 bases lining up with TRBD2. This CDR3 spans 15 amino acids. The V gene end was trimmed by 5 bases and the J gene end by 8 bases; junction bases not matched to a gene: 7. Germline V gene data show CDR1 as SGHNT and CDR2 as YENEEA. The CDR3: CASSTRLAGVHEQFF. In DNA, the CDR3 is TGTGCCAGCAGCACCCGACTAGCGGGAGTCCATGAGCAGTTCTTC.

The table lists this clonotype with many counts. The rearrangement joins TRBV27 to TRBJ2-7; TRBD2 matches at 8 bases. Trimming took 5 bases from V and 4 from J; bases not matched to a gene: 7. Germline values: CDR1 MNHEY, CDR2 SMNVEV (reference sequence). The CDR3 has 14 amino acids. The chain's CDR3 is CASSRGRSLYEQYF. CDR3 sequence (DNA): TGTGCCAGCAGTCGCGGGAGGTCACTGTACGAGCAGTACTTC.

V usage is TRBV5-1 and J usage is TRBJ2-7, with no clear D. The CDR3 totals 14 residues. V was trimmed by 3 bases and J by 0 bases, leaving 10 bases between them. Germline lookup yields CDR1 SGHRS and CDR2 YFSETQ. This CDR3 reads CASSWQIHSYEQYF. CDR3 in DNA: TGCGCCAGCAGCTGGCAGATCCACTCCTACGAGCAGTACTTC.

The chain carries TRBV15 and TRBJ1-2; D uncertain. V dropped 0 bases and J dropped 1 base, with 9 bases sitting between them. Germline CDR1 and CDR2: LNHNV and YYDKDF (reference sequence). This CDR3 contains 15 residues. The DNA of the CDR3 is TGTGCCACCAGCAGAGAGGGTTTAGGTAACTATGGCTACACCTTC. Encoded protein: CATSREGLGNYGYTF. Looking up the rest from reference TRBV15 and TRBJ1-2 gives the full variable domain: DAMVIQNPRYQVTQFGKPVTLSCSQTLNHNVMYWYQQKSSQAPKLLFHYYDKDFNNEADTPDNFQSRRPNTSFCFLDIRSPGLGDTAMYLCATSREGLGNYGYTFGSGTRLTVV.

This clonotype was detected many times. The chain combines TRBV7-2 with TRBJ2-7; D perhaps matches TRBD2 (5 bases). The CDR3 consists of 15 residues. Trimming stripped 1 base from V and 4 bases from J, with 14 bases between. Germline CDR1 SGHTA, CDR2 FQGNSA. Here the CDR3 DNA reads TGTGCCAGCAGCTTAGGGATTGGCGAGGGTTACGAGCAGTACTTC. Its translation: CASSLGIGEGYEQYF.

This clonotype was counted only a few times. The V call is TRBV20-1, the J call TRBJ1-5, with D possibly matching TRBD1 (5 bases). CDR3 length equals 13 residues. CDR1 and CDR2 from the germline V gene are DFQATT and SNEGSKA (reference sequence). The V end lost 3 bases, the J end lost 4 bases, and 10 bases lay between the germline ends. CDR3 coding DNA: TGCAGTGCTAGGATTGGGGGGAATCAGCCCCAGCATTTT. It codes for CSARIGGNQPQHF.

The chain carries TRBV10-3 and TRBJ2-5, with D perhaps TRBD2 (6 bases). Between the trimmed V and J ends, which lost 1 base and 4 bases, there was a span of 22 bases. This CDR3 has 18 amino acids. The germline gives CDR1 ENHRY, CDR2 SYGVKD. The CDR3 here is CAISEWTGEAHMRETQYF. The CDR3 DNA reads as TGTGCCATCAGTGAGTGGACGGGAGAGGCACATATGAGAGAGACCCAGTACTTC.

This clonotype has only a few counts. V usage is TRBV6-6 and J usage is TRBJ2-5; TRBD1 agrees at 9 bases. V lost 2 bases to trimming and J lost 5 bases; unmatched junction nucleotides: 6. Germline CDR1 is MNHNY and CDR2 is SVGAGI (reference sequence). The CDR3 length is 15 residues. CDR3 DNA sequence: TGTGCCAGCAGTTACCCTACAGGGGGCCGGGAGACCCAGTACTTC. As protein: CASSYPTGGRETQYF.

The chain couples TRBV12-3 or TRBV12-4 to TRBJ2-3, with 8 bases aligning to TRBD2. J lost 0 bases, V lost 11 bases, and 7 bases had no gene match. The length of the CDR3 is 14 residues. CDR3 in amino acids: CAAPREGSTDTQYF. DNA of the CDR3: TGTGCCGCCCCACGGGAGGGGAGCACAGATACGCAGTATTTT.

This clonotype was picked up many times. The chain uses TRBV12-3 or TRBV12-4 and TRBJ1-6; TRBD1 is a possible D gene (6 bases). This CDR3 contains 15 residues. Between the trimmed V and J ends, which lost 1 base and 13 bases, there was a span of 17 bases. The CDR3: CASSLGVAGVSPLHF. The CDR3 nucleotides read TGTGCCAGCAGTTTAGGGGTGGCAGGGGTATCTCCCCTCCACTTT.

This clonotype has ten or more counts. The chain recombines TRBV24-1 with TRBJ2-1; 12 nucleotides align to TRBD2. Germline V CDR1 and CDR2: KGHDR, SFDVKD. This CDR3 has 16 amino acids. J gave up 4 bases and V 4 bases, and 4 bases lay outside the gene matches. The CDR3 bases are TGTGCCACCAGTGACCTGACTAGCGGGGGATACAATGAGCAGTTCTTC. Its translation is CATSDLTSGGYNEQFF.

This rearrangement joins TRBV5-4 to TRBJ2-5, with a weak D call TRBD1 (6 bases). The V and J ends lost 0 bases and 2 bases respectively, with 14 bases between them. The CDR3 extends over 16 amino acids. The V gene's germline CDR1 is SGHNT and CDR2 YYREEE (reference sequence). The CDR3: CASSLGGPGIQETQYF. CDR3 nucleotides: TGTGCCAGCAGCTTGGGGGGGCCAGGGATACAAGAGACCCAGTACTTC.

As for this clonotype: This may stem from a read error, because a much larger clone lies one nucleotide away. The CDR3 spells CASTTLGEEYF. DNA for the CDR3: TGTGCCAGCACCACCCTAGGGGAGGAGTACTTC. The V call is TRBV7-6, the J call TRBJ2-7; the D gene is possibly TRBD2 (6 bases). V was clipped by 7 bases and J by 11 bases, with 15 bases between them. Per germline, CDR1 SGHVS and CDR2 FNYEAQ. This CDR3 is 11 amino acids long.

This clonotype was counted between two and nine times. The chain uses TRBV18 and TRBJ1-5; weak D call: TRBD1 (5 bases). Trimming took off 4 bases at V and 7 bases at J, with 14 bases between the two ends. Germline-derived CDR1 and CDR2 are KGHSH and LQKENI. The CDR3 spans 14 residues. CDR3 amino acids: CASSRQGLDQPQHF. As DNA, the CDR3 is TGTGCCAGCTCACGGCAGGGTCTGGACCAGCCCCAGCATTTT.

J is TRBJ2-5 and V is TRBV11-3, with D unresolved. The CDR3 spans 14 residues. Per germline, CDR1 SGHNT and CDR2 YENEEA. V gave up 0 bases and J gave up 0 bases, with 5 bases separating them. The CDR3 DNA follows: TGTGCCAGCAGCTTAGACCCTAACCAAGAGACCCAGTACTTC. This codes for CASSLDPNQETQYF.

There are a few counts of this clonotype. The chain links TRBV5-4 to TRBJ1-2; D is unresolved. The CDR3 length is 13 residues. V lost 1 base and J lost 4, with 8 bases in between. CDR1 is SGHNT and CDR2 is YYREEE in the germline V gene (reference sequence). The CDR3 DNA reads TGTGCCAGCAGCTTGAGGTGGTCCTATGGCTACACCTTC. Its translation: CASSLRWSYGYTF.

This clonotype was picked up many times. This rearrangement joins TRBV7-9 to TRBJ1-2, with D uncertain. CDR1 and CDR2 from the germline V gene are SEHNR and FQNEAQ (reference sequence). Trimming took off 5 bases at V and 2 bases at J, with 6 bases between the two ends. CDR3 length: 12 amino acids. CDR3 amino acids: CASSPGNYGYTF. In DNA form, the CDR3 reads TGTGCCAGCAGCCCAGGAAACTATGGCTACACCTTC.

This clonotype occurred many times. The chain joins TRBV7-8 to TRBJ2-3, with 10 bases identical to TRBD2. This CDR3 has 15 residues. With 5 bases clipped from V and 6 bases from J, the junction kept 8 bases outside the gene matches. Germline V gene lookup returns CDR1 SGHVS and CDR2 FQNEAQ. The CDR3 region is CASSRTSGPMDTQYF. CDR3 DNA sequence: TGTGCCAGCAGCCGGACTAGCGGACCGATGGATACGCAGTATTTT.

This clonotype was counted at least ten times. The rearrangement joins TRBV14 to TRBJ2-1; TRBD2 agrees at 14 bases. This CDR3 has 20 residues. With 3 bases clipped from V and 2 bases from J, the junction kept 12 bases outside the gene matches. Germline V gives CDR1 SGHDN, CDR2 FVKESK. In nucleotides, the CDR3 is TGTGCCAGCAGCCAGATTACCGGGACTAGCGGGAGCACCCCCTACAATGAGCAGTTCTTC. It codes for CASSQITGTSGSTPYNEQFF.